This TCR beta chain came from a study of blood T cell repertoires in COVID-19. Across the whole study: T cells, B-cell-depleted T cells, or PBMCs provided the cDNA or gDNA that served as material.

Clinical history as reported by participants underpinned cohort assignment. Germline loops: CDR1 SEHNR, CDR2 FQNEAQ (reference sequence). The CDR3 extends over 15 amino acids. V trimming: 4 bases; J trimming: 4 bases; junction bases outside the gene matches: 7. Measured with immunoSEQ multiplex PCR; TCRdb has only the in-frame clones, and not every one. The repertoire holds 200,000 or so clones, approximately 90% seen once, with approximately 2.7% in the top ten. Source material: PBMCs or T cells enriched from blood (not recorded which). The chain combines TRBV7-9 with TRBJ2-5; 9 bases are a match to TRBD1. This TCR derives from a woman between 25 and 40 years old who had recovered from COVID-19. The CDR3 spells CASSYLTGGRETQYF. CDR3 coding DNA: TGTGCCAGCAGCTACCTGACAGGGGGACGAGAGACCCAGTACTTC.